The 30 T cell receptor beta chains below were found in one sample sequenced in a study of cytomegalovirus exposure and HLA in healthy donors. Researchers ran the PCR with 60 Vbeta and 13 Jbeta primers. Assay: immunoSEQ multiplex PCR; the TCRdb copy retains only in-frame clones and omits some. The sample yields around 60,000 clones, roughly 74% seen once. Sequencing was performed on PBMCs. The receptors stem from a woman in her thirties or forties in good health and CMV-seropositive.

V is TRBV30 and J is TRBJ2-7; 8 nucleotides align to TRBD1. The CDR3 runs to 16 residues. The V gene end was trimmed by 0 bases and the J gene end by 2 bases; junction bases not matched to a gene: 9. Looked up from germline, CDR1 is GTSNPN and CDR2 is SVGIG (reference sequence). The CDR3 region has the DNA TGTGCCTGGAGTGTACTAATGGCAGGGGGCCCCTACGAGCAGTACTTC. Its protein product is CAWSVLMAGGPYEQYF.

V and J are TRBV5-6 and TRBJ1-3; D is ambiguous. Germline V lookup: CDR1 SGHDT, CDR2 YYEEEE. V lost 5 bases to trimming and J lost 0 bases, with 6 bases between them. The CDR3 covers 13 residues. The CDR3 reads CASRRDSGNTIYF. In DNA, the CDR3 is TGTGCCAGCAGACGGGACTCTGGAAACACCATATATTTT.

The CDR3: CAISETGEYTGELFF. Written as DNA, the CDR3 is TGTGCCATCAGTGAGACAGGGGAGTACACCGGGGAGCTGTTTTTT. The chain employs TRBV10-3 and TRBJ2-2, with TRBD1 identical over 7 bases. Looked up from germline, CDR1 is ENHRY and CDR2 is SYGVKD. The CDR3 covers 15 residues. Losses at the gene ends were 2 bases for V and 3 bases for J; bases not matched to a gene: 3.

The chain carries TRBV9 and TRBJ2-1; 8 positions agree with TRBD2. Germline-derived CDR1 and CDR2 are SGDLS and YYNGEE. The CDR3 has 15 residues. V lost 3 bases, J lost 0 bases, and 2 bases stayed unmatched. The CDR3 DNA reads TGTGCCAGCAGCGGTGGACTAGCCTCCTACAATGAGCAGTTCTTC. Translating gives CASSGGLASYNEQFF.

The J gene is TRBJ2-3, the V gene TRBV7-6; 7 bases map to TRBD2. The CDR3 has 13 amino acids. J gave up 7 bases and V 6 bases, and 7 bases lay outside the gene matches. From germline, CDR1 is SGHVS and CDR2 FNYEAQ. The CDR3 bases are TGTGCCAGCAGTGAATCGGGGGGTAATACGCAGTATTTT. The encoded protein is CASSESGGNTQYF.

The chain's CDR3 is CASSQSPEGAGAPYEQYF. The CDR3 nucleotides read TGCGCCAGCAGTCAATCCCCAGAGGGGGCAGGGGCACCCTACGAGCAGTACTTC. This rearrangement joins TRBV23-1 to TRBJ2-5; 7 nucleotides agree with TRBD1. The last part of the DNA fits TRBJ2-7 better; the J call may be wrong. TRBV23-1 is annotated as an ORF whose role is uncertain. The CDR3 extends over 18 amino acids.

The V gene is TRBV18, the J gene TRBJ1-5; weak D call: TRBD1 (5 bases). Germline V gives CDR1 KGHSH, CDR2 LQKENI. Trimming shortened V by 3 bases and J by 2 bases, and 8 bases separated the two germline ends. The CDR3 extends over 14 amino acids. The CDR3: CASSPQGGNQPQHF. CDR3 in DNA: TGTGCCAGCTCACCCCAGGGTGGCAATCAGCCCCAGCATTTT.

The chain has TRBV18 and TRBJ2-3; D unclear. CDR3 length: 14 amino acids. V gave up 0 bases and J gave up 2 bases, with 6 bases separating them. Germline values: CDR1 KGHSH, CDR2 LQKENI. The CDR3 sequence: CASSPPEFTDTQYF. Here the CDR3 DNA reads TGTGCCAGCTCACCACCGGAGTTCACAGATACGCAGTATTTT. Full variable domain (missing parts from reference TRBV18 and TRBJ2-3): NAGVMQNPRHLVRRRGQEARLRCSPMKGHSHVYWYRQLPEEGLKFMVYLQKENIIDESGMPKERFSAEFPKEGPSILRIQQVVRGDSAAYFCASSPPEFTDTQYFGPGTRLTVL.

This sequence joins TRBV7-2 and TRBJ2-2, with 9 positions matching TRBD2. Losses at the gene ends were 0 bases for V and 0 bases for J; bases not matched to a gene: 8. The CDR3 length is 19 residues. Germline V gene lookup returns CDR1 SGHTA and CDR2 FQGNSA. This CDR3 reads CASSLAGGSGSPNTGELFF. DNA of the CDR3: TGTGCCAGCAGCTTAGCGGGCGGTAGCGGGAGCCCGAACACCGGGGAGCTGTTTTTT.

The CDR3 nucleotides are TGCGCCAGCAGCCCCTCCGGGACTAGCGGGGGTTACATTCAGTACTTC. Its translation is CASSPSGTSGGYIQYF. J is TRBJ2-4 and V is TRBV5-1; 14 nucleotides line up with TRBD2. V lost 4 bases, J lost 8 bases, and 8 bases stayed unmatched. Per the germline V gene, CDR1 is SGHRS and CDR2 is YFSETQ. The CDR3 length is 16 residues.

The chain joins TRBV19 to TRBJ1-1, with D maybe TRBD1 (6 bases). CDR1 and CDR2 (germline): LNHDA, SQIVND (reference sequence). The V and J ends lost 5 bases and 0 bases respectively, with 10 bases between them. CDR3 length: 14 residues. The CDR3 sequence: CASSFRGMNTEAFF. The CDR3 region has the DNA TGTGCCAGTAGTTTCAGGGGTATGAACACTGAAGCTTTCTTT. Full variable domain (rest looked up from reference TRBV19 and TRBJ1-1): DGGITQSPKYLFRKEGQNVTLSCEQNLNHDAMYWYRQDPGQGLRLIYYSQIVNDFQKGDIAEGYSVSREKKESFPLTVTSAQKNPTAFYLCASSFRGMNTEAFFGQGTRLTVV.

V and J are TRBV19 and TRBJ1-2, with unresolved D. CDR1 LNHDA and CDR2 SQIVND come from the germline V gene (reference sequence). There are 14 residues in the CDR3. The V end lost 4 bases, the J end lost 4 bases, and 13 bases lay between the germline ends. The CDR3 coding sequence is TGTGCCAGTAGTAAACCCCACGGAGGCTATGGCTACACCTTC. Translated, it gives CASSKPHGGYGYTF.

CDR3 in DNA: TGTGCCAGCAGCCCGGGGGGGGGTTCCTACGAGCAGTACTTC. Its protein is CASSPGGGSYEQYF. The genes are TRBV7-7 and TRBJ2-7; 8 nucleotides align to TRBD2. With 5 bases clipped from V and 1 base from J, the junction kept 4 bases outside the gene matches. The CDR3 contains 14 residues. Germline V gene lookup returns CDR1 SSHAT and CDR2 FNYEAQ (reference sequence). Supplemented by reference TRBV7-7 and TRBJ2-7, the full variable domain reads GAGVSQSPRYKVTKRGQDVTLRCDPISSHATLYWYQQALGQGPEFLTYFNYEAQPDKSGLPSDRFSAERPEGSISTLTIQRTEQRDSAMYRCASSPGGGSYEQYFGPGTRLTVT.

This sequence joins TRBV28 and TRBJ2-3, with D maybe TRBD2 (6 bases). This CDR3 comprises 17 residues. CDR1 is MDHEN and CDR2 is SYDVKM in the germline V gene. Trimming took 3 bases from V and 2 from J, leaving 18 bases between them. CDR3 coding DNA: TGTGCCAGCAGTTTTCAGGCGACCCCGGGGGACACAGATACGCAGTATTTT. Translation: CASSFQATPGDTDTQYF.

The V gene is TRBV19, the J gene TRBJ1-5; 8 nucleotides match TRBD1. The CDR3 spans 14 residues. The V segment lost 9 bases and the J segment 4 bases; nucleotides outside the gene matches: 8. Germline CDR1 is LNHDA and CDR2 is SQIVND (reference sequence). This CDR3 is CASDWTGKNQPQHF. Here the CDR3 DNA reads TGTGCCAGCGATTGGACAGGGAAGAATCAGCCCCAGCATTTT.

This chain uses TRBV5-1 with TRBJ1-3; 7 nucleotides align to TRBD1. Germline V gives CDR1 SGHRS, CDR2 YFSETQ. Trimming cost V 0 bases and J 2 bases; bases outside gene matches: 8. The CDR3 totals 17 residues. The CDR3 sequence: CASSLVGLDRAGNTIYF. The CDR3 nucleotides read TGCGCCAGCAGCTTGGTTGGATTAGACAGGGCTGGAAACACCATATATTTT.

The V and J genes are TRBV29-1 and TRBJ2-3; TRBD2 matches 7 bases. The V gene end was trimmed by 5 bases and the J gene end by 6 bases; junction bases not matched to a gene: 11. Germline lookup yields CDR1 SQVTM and CDR2 ANQGSEA. This CDR3 has 14 residues. Written as DNA, the CDR3 is TGCAGCGTTCGGTGGGAGGGGCGCATGGATACGCAGTATTTT. Its protein is CSVRWEGRMDTQYF.

This chain joins TRBV9 and TRBJ2-5, with 8 nucleotides matching TRBD2. From germline, CDR1 is SGDLS and CDR2 YYNGEE. The CDR3 loop spans 16 amino acids. The V and J ends lost 0 bases and 6 bases, in that order; junction bases with no gene match: 10. CDR3 sequence (DNA): TGTGCCAGCAGCGTAGATGGAGCGGGGGTACAACAGACCCAGTACTTC. It encodes CASSVDGAGVQQTQYF.

The gene calls are TRBV15 and TRBJ1-5; D is unclear. The germline V gene has CDR1 LNHNV and CDR2 YYDKDF (reference sequence). The CDR3 has 17 amino acids. Trimming shortened V by 5 bases and J by 3 bases, and 20 bases separated the two germline ends. The CDR3 DNA follows: TGTGCCACCAGCGATAACCGGGGTCGTTCCGTCAATCAGCCCCAGCATTTT. Amino acid sequence: CATSDNRGRSVNQPQHF.

The rearrangement links TRBV7-8 to TRBJ2-7; 8 positions agree with TRBD1. The CDR3 sequence is 16 residues long. V shed 4 bases and J 2 bases; nucleotides not matched to a gene: 10. Per the germline V gene, CDR1 is SGHVS and CDR2 is FQNEAQ. CDR3 protein: CASSSARGTGAYEQYF. The CDR3 region has the DNA TGTGCCAGCAGCTCCGCTAGAGGGACAGGAGCCTACGAGCAGTACTTC.

This chain connects TRBV5-1 to TRBJ1-3, with D hard to call. Deletions cut 4 bases from V and 3 bases from J, with 14 bases between. The CDR3 has 15 residues. Germline CDR1 SGHRS, CDR2 YFSETQ. The CDR3 DNA follows: TGCGCCAGCAGCGCCGGGGTGGAAAGTGGAAACACCATATATTTT. This codes for CASSAGVESGNTIYF. Filled out from reference TRBV5-1 and TRBJ1-3, the complete variable domain reads KAGVTQTPRYLIKTRGQQVTLSCSPISGHRSVSWYQQTPGQGLQFLFEYFSETQRNKGNFPGRFSGRQFSNSRSEMNVSTLELGDSALYLCASSAGVESGNTIYFGEGSWLTVV.

This chain connects TRBV27 to TRBJ1-2; perhaps TRBD1 as D (6 bases). Germline CDR1 reads MNHEY; CDR2 reads SMNVEV (reference sequence). Trimming took 5 bases from V and 6 from J, leaving 10 bases between them. The CDR3 runs to 12 residues. The CDR3 DNA is TGTGCCAGCAGTCTCAGGGGCGATGGCTACACCTTC. Translated: CASSLRGDGYTF.

This clone has more than one count but fewer than ten. In DNA, the CDR3 is TGTGCCAGTAGTATAGTGGCAGAAGGACTAGCGGGGGCCGGCTACGAGCAGTACTTC. Translation: CASSIVAEGLAGAGYEQYF. The gene calls are TRBV19 and TRBJ2-7; 13 bases align to TRBD2. This CDR3 contains 19 residues. V lost 1 base and J lost 3; bases outside the gene matches: 12. Germline CDR1 LNHDA, CDR2 SQIVND (reference sequence). The full variable domain, completed using reference TRBV19 and TRBJ2-7, is DGGITQSPKYLFRKEGQNVTLSCEQNLNHDAMYWYRQDPGQGLRLIYYSQIVNDFQKGDIAEGYSVSREKKESFPLTVTSAQKNPTAFYLCASSIVAEGLAGAGYEQYFGPGTRLTVT.

V usage is TRBV19 and J usage is TRBJ2-2; D may be TRBD2 (5 bases). V lost 3 bases, J lost 6 bases, and 20 bases lay in between. The CDR3 has 17 residues. Germline values: CDR1 LNHDA, CDR2 SQIVND (reference sequence). This CDR3 is CASSIGSGGPFAGELFF. DNA of the CDR3: TGTGCCAGTAGTATCGGCTCCGGCGGGCCTTTTGCCGGGGAGCTGTTTTTT. Full variable domain (rest looked up from reference TRBV19 and TRBJ2-2): DGGITQSPKYLFRKEGQNVTLSCEQNLNHDAMYWYRQDPGQGLRLIYYSQIVNDFQKGDIAEGYSVSREKKESFPLTVTSAQKNPTAFYLCASSIGSGGPFAGELFFGEGSRLTVL.

The chain uses TRBV18 and TRBJ1-5; TRBD1 is a possible D gene (5 bases). The CDR3 has 17 amino acids. Looked up from germline, CDR1 is KGHSH and CDR2 is LQKENI. V lost 2 bases and J 1 base, leaving 15 bases between the germline ends. This chain's CDR3 is CASSPRGSAGSNQPQHF. As DNA, the CDR3 is TGTGCCAGCTCACCAAGGGGATCCGCCGGAAGCAATCAGCCCCAGCATTTT.

This chain links TRBV15 with TRBJ2-1; TRBD1 matches at 10 bases. V trimming: 5 bases; J trimming: 4 bases; junction bases outside the gene matches: 5. Germline V lookup: CDR1 LNHNV, CDR2 YYDKDF (reference sequence). This CDR3 is 15 amino acids long. The CDR3 loop is CATSLEDRGYNEQFF. The CDR3 DNA follows: TGTGCCACCAGCTTGGAGGACAGGGGGTACAATGAGCAGTTCTTC.

This chain uses TRBV5-4 with TRBJ2-7, with D possibly being TRBD1 (6 bases). Germline lookup yields CDR1 SGHNT and CDR2 YYREEE (reference sequence). V lost 4 bases and J 4 bases, leaving 12 bases between the germline ends. The CDR3 contains 13 residues. The CDR3 DNA follows: TGTGCCAGCAGCAGGGACACCCCTTACGAGCAGTACTTC. Encoded protein: CASSRDTPYEQYF.

Regarding this clone: One end of the junction fails to match germline, which may point to a read error. The V and J genes are TRBV7-9 and TRBJ1-6, with TRBD1 matching over 8 bases. The CDR3 extends over 17 amino acids. The germline V gene encodes CDR1 SEHNR and CDR2 FQNEAQ (reference sequence). The CDR3 spells CSSSPPDRAVDNSPLHF. The CDR3 coding sequence is TGTTCCAGCAGCCCCCCGGACAGGGCGGTCGATAATTCACCCCTCCACTTT.

Of note for this clone: The junction does not match germline at one end; this may be a read error. The chain couples TRBV7-9 to TRBJ1-5; D is uncertain. CDR1 and CDR2 from the germline V gene are SEHNR and FQNEAQ (reference sequence). The CDR3 loop spans 13 amino acids. The CDR3: CSSSLDGDQPQHF. Written as DNA, the CDR3 is TGTTCCAGCAGCTTAGACGGGGATCAGCCCCAGCATTTT. Variable domain in full (rest from reference TRBV7-9 and TRBJ1-5): DTGVSQNPRHKITKRGQNVTFRCDPISEHNRLYWYRQTLGQGPEFLTYFQNEAQLEKSRLLSDRFSAERPKGSFSTLEIQRTEQGDSAMYLCSSSLDGDQPQHFGDGTRLSIL.

This chain uses TRBV5-1 with TRBJ1-2; 9 bases align to TRBD1. From germline, CDR1 is SGHRS and CDR2 YFSETQ. The CDR3 contains 12 residues. V lost 4 bases and J lost 6; bases outside the gene matches: 1. CDR3 in DNA: TGCGCCAGCAGCCGGGACAGGGATGGCTACACCTTC. It is translated as CASSRDRDGYTF.